This TCR beta chain was found in a study of T cell repertoires in cytomegalovirus infection. On the study more broadly: Indications came from public TCR beta signatures; they pointed to CMV infection and to a matching HLA type. Study-level results: CMV-specific TCR beta clonotypes restricted by HLA-C dominated the ex vivo response.

TCRdb re-derived calls from the reads in MiXCR, one entry per CDR3 protein. The repertoire holds some 920,000 distinct CDR3 sequences, with approximately 33% as singletons. The length of the CDR3 is 14 residues. The germline gives CDR1 LNHDA, CDR2 SQIVND (reference sequence). V shed 6 bases and J 5 bases; nucleotides not matched to a gene: 9. About this clonotype: Its antigen is as yet unknown.

The rearrangement uses TRBV19 and TRBJ2-7; 8 positions agree with TRBD1. The clonotype was recovered from a human donor in good health (CMV status not recorded). Some clones in this sample may be carry-over from other donors' samples. The source was cultured CD8+ T cells from PBMCs, collected from culture after CMV antigen stimulation. This CDR3 reads CASSGQGTSHEQYF. As DNA, the CDR3 is TGTGCCAGTAGCGGACAGGGAACCTCTCACGAGCAGTACTTC.